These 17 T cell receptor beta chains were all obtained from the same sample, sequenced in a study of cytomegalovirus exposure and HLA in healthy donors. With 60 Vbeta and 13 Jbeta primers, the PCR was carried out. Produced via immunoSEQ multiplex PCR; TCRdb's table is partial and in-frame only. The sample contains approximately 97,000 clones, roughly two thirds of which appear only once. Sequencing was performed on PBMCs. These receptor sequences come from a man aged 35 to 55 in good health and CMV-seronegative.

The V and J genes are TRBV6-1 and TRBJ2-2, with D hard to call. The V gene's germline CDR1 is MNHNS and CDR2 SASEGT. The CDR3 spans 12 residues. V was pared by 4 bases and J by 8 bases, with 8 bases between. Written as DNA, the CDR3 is TGTGCCAGCAGTGCCCCGAGGGGGGAGCTGTTTTTT. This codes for CASSAPRGELFF.

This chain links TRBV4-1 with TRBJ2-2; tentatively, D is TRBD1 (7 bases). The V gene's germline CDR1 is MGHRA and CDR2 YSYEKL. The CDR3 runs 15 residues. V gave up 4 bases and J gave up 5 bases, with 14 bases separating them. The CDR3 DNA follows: TGCGCCAGCAGCCCCCCAGGGGGGTGGACCGGGGAGCTGTTTTTT. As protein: CASSPPGGWTGELFF.

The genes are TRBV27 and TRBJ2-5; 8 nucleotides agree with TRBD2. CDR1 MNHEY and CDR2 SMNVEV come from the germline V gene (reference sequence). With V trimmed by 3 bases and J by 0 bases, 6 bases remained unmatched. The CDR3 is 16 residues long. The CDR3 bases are TGTGCCAGCAGTTTGGGCTGGCGGGGGGACCAAGAGACCCAGTACTTC. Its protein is CASSLGWRGDQETQYF.

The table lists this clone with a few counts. CDR3 in DNA: TGTGCCAGCAGCCTCACGGCGGGCTACGAGCAGTACTTC. This sequence encodes CASSLTAGYEQYF. The chain recombines TRBV9 with TRBJ2-7, with D tentatively TRBD2 (5 bases). With 4 bases removed from V and 3 bases from J, the gap between germline ends came to 11 bases. Per germline, CDR1 SGDLS and CDR2 YYNGEE. This CDR3 is 13 amino acids long.

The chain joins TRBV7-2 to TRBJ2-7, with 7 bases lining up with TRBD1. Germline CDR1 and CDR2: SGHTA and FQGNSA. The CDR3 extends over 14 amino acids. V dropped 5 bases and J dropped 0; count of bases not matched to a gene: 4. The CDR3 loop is CASSLRQGSYEQYF. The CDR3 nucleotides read TGTGCCAGCAGCCTCCGACAGGGCTCCTACGAGCAGTACTTC.

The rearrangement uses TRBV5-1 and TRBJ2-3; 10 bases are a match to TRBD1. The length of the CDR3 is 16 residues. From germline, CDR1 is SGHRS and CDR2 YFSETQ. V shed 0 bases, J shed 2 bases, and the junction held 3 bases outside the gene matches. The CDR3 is CASSLGGQGFTDTQYF. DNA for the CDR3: TGCGCCAGCAGCTTGGGGGGACAGGGGTTCACAGATACGCAGTATTTT.

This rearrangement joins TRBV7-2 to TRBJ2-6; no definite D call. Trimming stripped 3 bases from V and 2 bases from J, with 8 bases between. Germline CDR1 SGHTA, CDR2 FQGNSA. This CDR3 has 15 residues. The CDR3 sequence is CASSLGLTGANVLTF. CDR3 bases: TGTGCCAGCAGCTTGGGCCTCACTGGGGCCAACGTCCTGACTTTC.

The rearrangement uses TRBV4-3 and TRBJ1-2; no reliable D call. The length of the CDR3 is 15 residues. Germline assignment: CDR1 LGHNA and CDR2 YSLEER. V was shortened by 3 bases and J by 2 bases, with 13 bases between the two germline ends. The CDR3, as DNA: TGCGCCAGCAGCCACAAGGTAGGAGGGAACTATGGCTACACCTTC. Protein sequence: CASSHKVGGNYGYTF.

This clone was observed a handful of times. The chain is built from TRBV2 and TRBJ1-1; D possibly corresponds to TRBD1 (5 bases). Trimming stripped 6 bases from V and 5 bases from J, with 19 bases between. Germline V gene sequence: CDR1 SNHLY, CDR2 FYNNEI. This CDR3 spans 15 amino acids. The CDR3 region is CASRLSRGFTTEAFF. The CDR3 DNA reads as TGTGCCAGCAGGCTATCGCGGGGGTTTACTACTGAAGCTTTCTTT. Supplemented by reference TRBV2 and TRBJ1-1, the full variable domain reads EPEVTQTPSHQVTQMGQEVILRCVPISNHLYFYWYRQILGQKVEFLVSFYNNEISEKSEIFDDQFSVERPDGSNFTLKIRSTKLEDSAMYFCASRLSRGFTTEAFFGQGTRLTVV.

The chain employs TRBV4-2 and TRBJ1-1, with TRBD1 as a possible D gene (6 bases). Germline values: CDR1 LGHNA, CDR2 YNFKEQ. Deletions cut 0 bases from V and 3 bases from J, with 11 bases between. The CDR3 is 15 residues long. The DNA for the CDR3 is TGTGCCAGCAGCCAAGAGGGCAGGGGAGACACTGAAGCTTTCTTT. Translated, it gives CASSQEGRGDTEAFF.

The CDR3 loop reads CASSLGQITYEQYF. DNA of the CDR3: TGTGCCAGCAGCCTGGGACAGATCACCTACGAGCAGTACTTC. V is TRBV2 and J is TRBJ2-7; 7 bases are shared with TRBD1. The CDR3 is made up of 14 amino acids. In germline, CDR1 is SNHLY, CDR2 FYNNEI. Losses at the gene ends were 6 bases for V and 2 bases for J; bases not matched to a gene: 7. Full variable domain (outside the CDR3, taken from reference TRBV2 and TRBJ2-7): EPEVTQTPSHQVTQMGQEVILRCVPISNHLYFYWYRQILGQKVEFLVSFYNNEISEKSEIFDDQFSVERPDGSNFTLKIRSTKLEDSAMYFCASSLGQITYEQYFGPGTRLTVT.

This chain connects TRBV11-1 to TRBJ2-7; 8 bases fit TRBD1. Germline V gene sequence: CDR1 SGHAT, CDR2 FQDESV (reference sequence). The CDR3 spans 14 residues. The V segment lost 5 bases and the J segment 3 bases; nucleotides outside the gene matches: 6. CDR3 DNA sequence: TGTGCCAGCAGCCAATCGGGACAGGTCTACGAGCAGTACTTC. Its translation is CASSQSGQVYEQYF. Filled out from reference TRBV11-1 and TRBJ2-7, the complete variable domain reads EAEVAQSPRYKITEKSQAVAFWCDPISGHATLYWYRQILGQGPELLVQFQDESVVDDSQLPKDRFSAERLKGVDSTLKIQPAELGDSAMYLCASSQSGQVYEQYFGPGTRLTVT.

CDR3 in amino acids: CASSLTGVGGGELFF. CDR3 nucleotides: TGTGCCAGCAGCTTAACGGGGGTCGGTGGCGGGGAGCTGTTTTTT. The rearrangement links TRBV7-6 to TRBJ2-2; D perhaps matches TRBD2 (6 bases). Germline V gene data show CDR1 as SGHVS and CDR2 as FNYEAQ. V was trimmed by 2 bases and J by 7 bases, leaving 14 bases between them. The CDR3 extends over 15 amino acids.

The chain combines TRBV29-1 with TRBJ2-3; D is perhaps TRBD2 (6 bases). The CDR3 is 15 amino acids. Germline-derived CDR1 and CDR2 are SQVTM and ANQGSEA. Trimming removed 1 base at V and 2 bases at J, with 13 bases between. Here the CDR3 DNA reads TGCAGCGTTGAAGCCTCCGGGACTTTCACAGATACGCAGTATTTT. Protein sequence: CSVEASGTFTDTQYF.

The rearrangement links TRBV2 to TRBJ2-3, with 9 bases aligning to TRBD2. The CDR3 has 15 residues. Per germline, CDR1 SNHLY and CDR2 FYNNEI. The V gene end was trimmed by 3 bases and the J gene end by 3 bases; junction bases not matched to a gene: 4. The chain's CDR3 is CASSDGGGGTDTQYF. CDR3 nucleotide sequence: TGTGCCAGCAGTGACGGCGGGGGGGGAACAGATACGCAGTATTTT. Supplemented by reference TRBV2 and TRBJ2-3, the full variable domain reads EPEVTQTPSHQVTQMGQEVILRCVPISNHLYFYWYRQILGQKVEFLVSFYNNEISEKSEIFDDQFSVERPDGSNFTLKIRSTKLEDSAMYFCASSDGGGGTDTQYFGPGTRLTVL.

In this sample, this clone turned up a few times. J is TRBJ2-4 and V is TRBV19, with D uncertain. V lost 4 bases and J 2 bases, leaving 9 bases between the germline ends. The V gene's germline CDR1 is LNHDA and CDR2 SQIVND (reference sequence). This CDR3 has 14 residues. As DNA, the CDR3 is TGTGCCAGTAGTAACCCCGGGTCCAAAAACATTCAGTACTTC. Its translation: CASSNPGSKNIQYF.

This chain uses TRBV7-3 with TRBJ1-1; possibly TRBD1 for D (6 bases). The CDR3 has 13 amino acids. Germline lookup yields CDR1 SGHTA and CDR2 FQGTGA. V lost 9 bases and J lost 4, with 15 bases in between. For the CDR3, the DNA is TGTGCCAGTGGAACAGGGTCGGGCACTGAAGCTTTCTTT. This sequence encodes CASGTGSGTEAFF.